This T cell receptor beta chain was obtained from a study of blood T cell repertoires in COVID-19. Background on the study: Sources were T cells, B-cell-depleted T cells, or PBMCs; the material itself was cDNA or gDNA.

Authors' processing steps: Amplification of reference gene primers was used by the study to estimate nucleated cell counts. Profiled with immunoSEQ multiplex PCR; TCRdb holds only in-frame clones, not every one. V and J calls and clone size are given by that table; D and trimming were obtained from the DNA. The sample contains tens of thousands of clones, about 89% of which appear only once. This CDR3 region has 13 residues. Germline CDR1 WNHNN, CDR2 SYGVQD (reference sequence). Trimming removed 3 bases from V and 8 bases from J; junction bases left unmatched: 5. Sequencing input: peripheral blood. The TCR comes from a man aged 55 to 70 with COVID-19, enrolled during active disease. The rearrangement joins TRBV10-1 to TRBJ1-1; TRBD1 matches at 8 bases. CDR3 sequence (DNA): TGCGCCAGCAGTGACCCCTCAGGGGGCGAAGCTTTCTTT. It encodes CASSDPSGGEAFF.